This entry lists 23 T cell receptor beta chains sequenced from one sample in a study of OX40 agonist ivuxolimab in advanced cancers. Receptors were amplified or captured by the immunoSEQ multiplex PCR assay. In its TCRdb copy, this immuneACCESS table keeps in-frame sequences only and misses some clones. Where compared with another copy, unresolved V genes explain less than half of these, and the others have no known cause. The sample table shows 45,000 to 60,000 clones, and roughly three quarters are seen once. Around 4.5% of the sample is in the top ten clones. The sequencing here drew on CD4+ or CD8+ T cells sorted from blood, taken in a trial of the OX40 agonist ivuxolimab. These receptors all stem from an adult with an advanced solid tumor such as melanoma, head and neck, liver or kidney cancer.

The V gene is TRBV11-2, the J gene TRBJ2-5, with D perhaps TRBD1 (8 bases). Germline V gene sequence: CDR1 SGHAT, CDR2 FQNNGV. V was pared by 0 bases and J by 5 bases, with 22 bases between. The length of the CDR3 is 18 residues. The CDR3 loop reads CASSLDRLFGQGGETQYF. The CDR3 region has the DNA TGTGCCAGCAGCTTAGACCGACTATTCGGACAGGGAGGGGAGACCCAGTACTTC.

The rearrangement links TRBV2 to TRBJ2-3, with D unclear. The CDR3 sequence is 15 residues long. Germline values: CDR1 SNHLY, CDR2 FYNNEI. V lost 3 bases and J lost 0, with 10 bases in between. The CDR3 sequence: CASSDFGLSTDTQYF. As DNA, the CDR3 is TGTGCCAGCAGTGATTTTGGCCTTAGCACAGATACGCAGTATTTT. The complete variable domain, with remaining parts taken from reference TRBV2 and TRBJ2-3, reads EPEVTQTPSHQVTQMGQEVILRCVPISNHLYFYWYRQILGQKVEFLVSFYNNEISEKSEIFDDQFSVERPDGSNFTLKIRSTKLEDSAMYFCASSDFGLSTDTQYFGPGTRLTVL.

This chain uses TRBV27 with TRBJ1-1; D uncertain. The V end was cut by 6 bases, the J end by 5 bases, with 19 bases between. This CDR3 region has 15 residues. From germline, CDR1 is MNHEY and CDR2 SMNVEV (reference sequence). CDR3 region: CASSRSQGLRTEAFF. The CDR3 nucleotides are TGTGCCAGCAGCCGATCCCAAGGGCTGCGGACTGAAGCTTTCTTT.

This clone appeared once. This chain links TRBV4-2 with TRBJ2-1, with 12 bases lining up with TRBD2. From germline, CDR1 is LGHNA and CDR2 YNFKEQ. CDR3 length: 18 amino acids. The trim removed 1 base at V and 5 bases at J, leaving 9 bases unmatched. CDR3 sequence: CASSQVRTGLAGHNEQFF. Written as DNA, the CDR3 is TGTGCCAGCAGCCAAGTCAGGACCGGACTAGCGGGGCACAATGAGCAGTTCTTC.

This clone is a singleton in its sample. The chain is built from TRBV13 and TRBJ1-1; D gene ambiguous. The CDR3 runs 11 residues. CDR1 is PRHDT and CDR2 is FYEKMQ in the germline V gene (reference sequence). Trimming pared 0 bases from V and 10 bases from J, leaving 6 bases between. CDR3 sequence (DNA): TGTGCCAGCAGCTTAGGCGTCCGAGCTTTCTTT. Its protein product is CASSLGVRAFF.

The CDR3 sequence: CASSLVGAGNEKLFF. CDR3 in DNA: TGCGCCAGCAGCTTGGTTGGGGCGGGTAATGAAAAACTGTTTTTT. The chain recombines TRBV5-1 with TRBJ1-4, with TRBD1 as a possible D gene (5 bases). Germline assignment: CDR1 SGHRS and CDR2 YFSETQ. There are 15 residues in the CDR3. The V end was cut by 0 bases, the J end by 4 bases, with 10 bases between.

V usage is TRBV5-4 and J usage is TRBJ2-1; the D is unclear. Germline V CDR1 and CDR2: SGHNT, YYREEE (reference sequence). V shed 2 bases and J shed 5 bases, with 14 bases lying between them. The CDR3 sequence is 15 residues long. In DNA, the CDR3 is TGTGCCAGCAGCTTTTGGAGTAGTAGGCACAATGAGCAGTTCTTC. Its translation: CASSFWSSRHNEQFF.

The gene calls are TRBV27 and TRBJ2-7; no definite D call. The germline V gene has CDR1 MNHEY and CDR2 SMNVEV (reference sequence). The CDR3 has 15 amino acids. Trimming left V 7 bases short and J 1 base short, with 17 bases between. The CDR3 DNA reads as TGTGCCAGCACCTCTCTGGCGGAGAAATCCTACGAGCAGTACTTC. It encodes CASTSLAEKSYEQYF.

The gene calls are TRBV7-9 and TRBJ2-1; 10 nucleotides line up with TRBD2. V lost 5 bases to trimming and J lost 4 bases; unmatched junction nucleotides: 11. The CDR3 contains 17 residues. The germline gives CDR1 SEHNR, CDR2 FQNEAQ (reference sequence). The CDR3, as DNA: TGTGCCAGCAGCGACAAGCGGCTAGCGGGAGCTTACAATGAGCAGTTCTTC. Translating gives CASSDKRLAGAYNEQFF. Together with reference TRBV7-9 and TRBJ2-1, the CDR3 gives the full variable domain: DTGVSQNPRHKITKRGQNVTFRCDPISEHNRLYWYRQTLGQGPEFLTYFQNEAQLEKSRLLSDRFSAERPKGSFSTLEIQRTEQGDSAMYLCASSDKRLAGAYNEQFFGPGTRLTVL.

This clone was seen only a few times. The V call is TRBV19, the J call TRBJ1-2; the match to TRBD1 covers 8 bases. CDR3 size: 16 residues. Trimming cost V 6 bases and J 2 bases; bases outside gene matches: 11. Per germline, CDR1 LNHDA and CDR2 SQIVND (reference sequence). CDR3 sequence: CASRPGTGYINYGYTF. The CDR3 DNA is TGTGCCAGTAGACCAGGGACAGGTTACATCAACTATGGCTACACCTTC. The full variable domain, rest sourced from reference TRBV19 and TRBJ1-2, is DGGITQSPKYLFRKEGQNVTLSCEQNLNHDAMYWYRQDPGQGLRLIYYSQIVNDFQKGDIAEGYSVSREKKESFPLTVTSAQKNPTAFYLCASRPGTGYINYGYTFGSGTRLTVV.

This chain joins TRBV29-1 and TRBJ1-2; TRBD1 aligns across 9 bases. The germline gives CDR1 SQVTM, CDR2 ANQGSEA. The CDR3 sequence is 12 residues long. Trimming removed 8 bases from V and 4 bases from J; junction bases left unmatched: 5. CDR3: CSTRQGVYGYTF. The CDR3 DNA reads TGCAGCACCCGACAGGGGGTCTATGGCTACACCTTC.

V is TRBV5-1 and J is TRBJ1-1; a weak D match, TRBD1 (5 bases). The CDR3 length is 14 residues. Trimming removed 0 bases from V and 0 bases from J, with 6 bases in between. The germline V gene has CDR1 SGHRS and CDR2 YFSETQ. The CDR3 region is CASSLGGLNTEAFF. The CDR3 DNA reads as TGCGCCAGCAGCTTGGGGGGCTTGAACACTGAAGCTTTCTTT.

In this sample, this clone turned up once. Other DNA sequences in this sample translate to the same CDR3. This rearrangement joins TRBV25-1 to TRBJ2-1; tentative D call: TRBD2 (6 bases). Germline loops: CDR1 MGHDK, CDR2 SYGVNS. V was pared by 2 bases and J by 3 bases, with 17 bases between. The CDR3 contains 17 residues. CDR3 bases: TGTGCCAGCAGTGAAGGCCTACTGGCGGGGTACTACAATGAGCAGTTCTTC. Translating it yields CASSEGLLAGYYNEQFF.

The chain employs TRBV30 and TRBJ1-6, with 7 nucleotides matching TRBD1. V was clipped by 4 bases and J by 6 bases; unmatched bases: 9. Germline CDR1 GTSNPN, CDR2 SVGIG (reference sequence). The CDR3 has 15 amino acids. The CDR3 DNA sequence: TGTGCCTGGACCGACGGGGCAGGGGGTAATTCACCCCTCCACTTT. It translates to CAWTDGAGGNSPLHF.

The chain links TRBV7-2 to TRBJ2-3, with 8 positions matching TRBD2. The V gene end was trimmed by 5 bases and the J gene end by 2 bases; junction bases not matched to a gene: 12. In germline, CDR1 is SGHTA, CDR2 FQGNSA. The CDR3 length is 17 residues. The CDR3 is CASSPALRGRNTDTQYF. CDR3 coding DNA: TGTGCCAGCAGCCCGGCTTTGCGCGGGAGGAACACAGATACGCAGTATTTT.

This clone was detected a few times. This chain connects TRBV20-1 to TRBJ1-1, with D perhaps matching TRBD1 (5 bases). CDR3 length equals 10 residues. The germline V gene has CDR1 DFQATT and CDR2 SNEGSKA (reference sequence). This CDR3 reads CGTFQPEAFF. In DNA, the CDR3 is TGCGGGACTTTTCAACCTGAAGCTTTCTTT.

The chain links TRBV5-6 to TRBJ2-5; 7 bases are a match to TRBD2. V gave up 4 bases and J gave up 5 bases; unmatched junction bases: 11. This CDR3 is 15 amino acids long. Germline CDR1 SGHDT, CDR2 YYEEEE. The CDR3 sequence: CASSAPGRTRETQYF. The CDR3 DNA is TGTGCCAGCAGCGCGCCCGGGAGGACTAGGGAGACCCAGTACTTC.

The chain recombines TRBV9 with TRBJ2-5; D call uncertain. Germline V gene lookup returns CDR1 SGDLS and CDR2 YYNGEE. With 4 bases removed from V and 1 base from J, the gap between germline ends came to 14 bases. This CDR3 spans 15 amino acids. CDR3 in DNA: TGTGCCAGCAGCAGGGCCCCGCGGCCCCAAGAGACCCAGTACTTC. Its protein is CASSRAPRPQETQYF.

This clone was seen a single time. CDR3 protein: CSARRGHEQFF. CDR3 coding DNA: TGCAGTGCTAGACGAGGTCATGAGCAGTTCTTC. This chain links TRBV20-1 with TRBJ2-1; D gene uncertain. From germline, CDR1 is DFQATT and CDR2 SNEGSKA (reference sequence). Trimming removed 2 bases from V and 8 bases from J, with 7 bases in between. This CDR3 has 11 amino acids.

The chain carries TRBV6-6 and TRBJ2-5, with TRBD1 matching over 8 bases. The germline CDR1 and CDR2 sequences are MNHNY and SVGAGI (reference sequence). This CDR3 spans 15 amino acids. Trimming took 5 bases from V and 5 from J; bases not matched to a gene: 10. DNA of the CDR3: TGTGCCAGCAGTCGTGGGACAGGATGGAGGGAGACCCAGTACTTC. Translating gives CASSRGTGWRETQYF.

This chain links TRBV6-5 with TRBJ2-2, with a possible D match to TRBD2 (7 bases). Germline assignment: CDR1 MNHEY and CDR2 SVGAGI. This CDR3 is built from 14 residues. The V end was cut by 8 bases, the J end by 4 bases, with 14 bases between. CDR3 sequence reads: CASVGGLGTGELFF. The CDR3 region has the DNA TGTGCCAGCGTCGGGGGGCTGGGCACCGGGGAGCTGTTTTTT.

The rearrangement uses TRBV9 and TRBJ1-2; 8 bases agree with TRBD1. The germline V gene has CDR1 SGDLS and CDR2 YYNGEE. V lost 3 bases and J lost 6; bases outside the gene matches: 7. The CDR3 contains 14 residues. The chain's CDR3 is CASSGLTGENGYTF. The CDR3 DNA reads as TGTGCCAGCAGCGGATTGACAGGGGAGAATGGCTACACCTTC.

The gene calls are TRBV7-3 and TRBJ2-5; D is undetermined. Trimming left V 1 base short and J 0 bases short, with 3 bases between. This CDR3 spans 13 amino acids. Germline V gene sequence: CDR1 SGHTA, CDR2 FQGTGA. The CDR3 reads CASSLMYQETQYF. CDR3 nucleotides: TGTGCCAGCAGCTTAATGTACCAAGAGACCCAGTACTTC.